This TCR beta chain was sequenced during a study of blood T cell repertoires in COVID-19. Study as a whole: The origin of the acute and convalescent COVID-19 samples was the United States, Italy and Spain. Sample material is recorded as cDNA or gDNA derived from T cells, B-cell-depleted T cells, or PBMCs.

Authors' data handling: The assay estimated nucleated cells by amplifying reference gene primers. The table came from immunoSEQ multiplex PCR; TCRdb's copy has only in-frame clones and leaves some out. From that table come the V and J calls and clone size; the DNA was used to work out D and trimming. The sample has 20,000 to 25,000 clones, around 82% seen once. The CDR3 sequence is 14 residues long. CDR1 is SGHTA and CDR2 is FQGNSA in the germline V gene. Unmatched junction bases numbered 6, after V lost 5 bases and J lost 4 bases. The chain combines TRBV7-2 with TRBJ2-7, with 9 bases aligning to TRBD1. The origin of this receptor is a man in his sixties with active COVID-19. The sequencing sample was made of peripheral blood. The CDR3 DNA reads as TGTGCCAGCAGCCCCGGGACAGGGTCGTACGAGCAGTACTTC. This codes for CASSPGTGSYEQYF. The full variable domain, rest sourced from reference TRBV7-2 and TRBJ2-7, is GAGVSQSPSNKVTEKGKDVELRCDPISGHTALYWYRQSLGQGLEFLIYFQGNSAPDKSGLPSDRFSAERTGGSVSTLTIQRTQQEDSAVYLCASSPGTGSYEQYFGPGTRLTVT.